This TCR beta chain was identified in a study of T cells after yellow fever vaccination. Findings and caveats of the study: Although most clonotypes did not, a small share appeared in both CD4 and CD8 compartments.

At least ten counts were recorded for this clonotype. Its target is unknown. One end of the junction does not line up with germline, which may come from a read error. Each CDR3 protein is one row after TCRdb ran MiXCR on the 5' RACE reads. This sample has some 240,000 distinct CDR3 sequences; roughly 3.7% occur once, and the top ten carry about 19%. This receptor was identified in a man younger than 30 who received the YFV17D yellow fever vaccine. This sample comprised PBMCs, obtained 15 days after the yellow fever booster vaccination.

This CDR3 is CASSFAQDAVVF. DNA for the CDR3: TGCGCCAGCAGCTTCGCACAGGATGCGGTCGTCTTC. The genes are TRBV5-1 and TRBJ1-2; TRBD1 is a possible D gene (5 bases). CDR1 and CDR2 from the germline V gene are SGHRS and YFSETQ. This CDR3 comprises 12 residues.